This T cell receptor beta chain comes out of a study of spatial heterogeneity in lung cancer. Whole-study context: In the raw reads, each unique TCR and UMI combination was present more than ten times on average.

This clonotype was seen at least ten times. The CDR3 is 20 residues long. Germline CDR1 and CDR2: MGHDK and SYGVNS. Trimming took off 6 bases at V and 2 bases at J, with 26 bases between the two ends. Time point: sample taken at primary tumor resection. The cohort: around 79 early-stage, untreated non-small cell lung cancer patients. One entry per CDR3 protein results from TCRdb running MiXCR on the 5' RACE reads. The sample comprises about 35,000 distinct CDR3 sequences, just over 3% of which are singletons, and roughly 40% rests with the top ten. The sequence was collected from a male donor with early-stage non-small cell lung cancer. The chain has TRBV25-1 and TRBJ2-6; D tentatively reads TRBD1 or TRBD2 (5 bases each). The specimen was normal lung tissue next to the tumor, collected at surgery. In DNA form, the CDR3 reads TGTGCCAGCAGACCGAACATAGGGGACCCACTAACAACTGGGGCCAACGTCCTGACTTTC. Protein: CASRPNIGDPLTTGANVLTF.